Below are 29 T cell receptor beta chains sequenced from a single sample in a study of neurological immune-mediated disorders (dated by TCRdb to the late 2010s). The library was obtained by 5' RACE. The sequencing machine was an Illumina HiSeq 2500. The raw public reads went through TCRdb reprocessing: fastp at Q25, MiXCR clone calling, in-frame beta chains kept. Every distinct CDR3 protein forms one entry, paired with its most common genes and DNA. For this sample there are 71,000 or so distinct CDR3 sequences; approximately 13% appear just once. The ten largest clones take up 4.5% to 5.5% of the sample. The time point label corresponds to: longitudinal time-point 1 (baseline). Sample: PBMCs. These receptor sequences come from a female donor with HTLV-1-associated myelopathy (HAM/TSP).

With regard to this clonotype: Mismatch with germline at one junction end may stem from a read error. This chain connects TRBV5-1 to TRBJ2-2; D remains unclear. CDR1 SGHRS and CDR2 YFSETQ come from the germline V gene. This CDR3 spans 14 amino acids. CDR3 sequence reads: CVSSPRQNTGELFF. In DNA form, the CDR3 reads TGCGTCAGCAGCCCGCGACAGAACACCGGGGAGCTGTTTTTT. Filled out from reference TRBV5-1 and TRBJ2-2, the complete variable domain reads KAGVTQTPRYLIKTRGQQVTLSCSPISGHRSVSWYQQTPGQGLQFLFEYFSETQRNKGNFPGRFSGRQFSNSRSEMNVSTLELGDSALYLCVSSPRQNTGELFFGEGSRLTVL.

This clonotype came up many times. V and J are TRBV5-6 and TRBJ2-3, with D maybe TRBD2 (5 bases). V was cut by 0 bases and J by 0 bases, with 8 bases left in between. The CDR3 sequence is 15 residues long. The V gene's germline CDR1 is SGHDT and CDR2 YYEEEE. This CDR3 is CASSLGLSSTDTQYF. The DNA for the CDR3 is TGTGCCAGCAGCTTGGGACTATCTAGCACAGATACGCAGTATTTT. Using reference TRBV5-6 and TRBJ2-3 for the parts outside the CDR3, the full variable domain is DAGVTQSPTHLIKTRGQQVTLRCSPKSGHDTVSWYQQALGQGPQFIFQYYEEEERQRGNFPDRFSGHQFPNYSSELNVNALLLGDSALYLCASSLGLSSTDTQYFGPGTRLTVL.

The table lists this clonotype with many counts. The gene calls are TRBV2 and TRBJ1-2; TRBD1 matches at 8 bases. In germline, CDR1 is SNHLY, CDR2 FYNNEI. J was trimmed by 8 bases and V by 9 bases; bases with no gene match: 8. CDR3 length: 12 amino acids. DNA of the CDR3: TGTGCCAGTTCGACAGGGGAAACGGGCTACACCTTC. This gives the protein CASSTGETGYTF.

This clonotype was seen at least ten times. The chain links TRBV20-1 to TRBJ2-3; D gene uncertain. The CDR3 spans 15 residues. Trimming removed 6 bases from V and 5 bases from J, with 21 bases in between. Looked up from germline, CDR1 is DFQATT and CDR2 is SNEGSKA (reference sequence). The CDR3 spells CSAPMGGRKGDTQYF. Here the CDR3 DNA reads TGCAGTGCGCCCATGGGCGGTCGAAAGGGAGATACGCAGTATTTT.

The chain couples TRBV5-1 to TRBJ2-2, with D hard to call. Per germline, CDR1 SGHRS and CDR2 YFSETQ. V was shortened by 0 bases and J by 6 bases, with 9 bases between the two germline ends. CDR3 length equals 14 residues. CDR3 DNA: TGCGCCAGCAGCTTGGGGACGGAAGCCGGGGAGCTGTTTTTT. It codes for CASSLGTEAGELFF.

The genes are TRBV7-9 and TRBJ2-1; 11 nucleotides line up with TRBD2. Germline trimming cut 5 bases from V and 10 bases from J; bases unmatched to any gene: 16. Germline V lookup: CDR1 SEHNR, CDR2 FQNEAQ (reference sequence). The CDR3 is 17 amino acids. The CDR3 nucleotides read TGTGCCAGCAGCCCCCAGGGATTAGCGGGGGGGCCACGCGAGCAGTTCTTC. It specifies CASSPQGLAGGPREQFF.

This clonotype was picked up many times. The CDR3 DNA follows: TGTGCCAGCAGCTTATCCTTCGGGACGGGGAACACTGAAGCTTTCTTT. It codes for CASSLSFGTGNTEAFF. J is TRBJ1-1 and V is TRBV7-8; TRBD1 is a possible D gene (5 bases). Germline V gives CDR1 SGHVS, CDR2 FQNEAQ. The V end was cut by 2 bases, the J end by 1 base, with 14 bases between. This CDR3 comprises 16 residues.

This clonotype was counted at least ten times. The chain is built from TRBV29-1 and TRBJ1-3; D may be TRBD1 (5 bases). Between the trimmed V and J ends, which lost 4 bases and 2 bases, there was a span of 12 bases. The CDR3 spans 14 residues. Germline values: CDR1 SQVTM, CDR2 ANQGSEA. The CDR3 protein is CSVVGGSTGNTIYF. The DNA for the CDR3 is TGCAGCGTTGTCGGGGGGTCCACTGGAAACACCATATATTTT.

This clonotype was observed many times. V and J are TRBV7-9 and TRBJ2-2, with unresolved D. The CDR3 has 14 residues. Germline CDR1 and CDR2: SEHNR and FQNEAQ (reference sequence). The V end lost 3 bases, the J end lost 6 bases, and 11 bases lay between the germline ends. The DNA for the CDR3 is TGTGCCAGCAGCTTCGGACCTGGGGCCGGGGAGCTGTTTTTT. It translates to CASSFGPGAGELFF.

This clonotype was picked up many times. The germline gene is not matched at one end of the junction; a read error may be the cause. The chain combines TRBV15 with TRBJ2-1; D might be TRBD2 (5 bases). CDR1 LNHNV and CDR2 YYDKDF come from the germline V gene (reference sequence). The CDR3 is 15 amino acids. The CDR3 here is CATSTSVSEKAKQFF. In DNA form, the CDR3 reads TGTGCTACCAGCACTAGTGTGAGCGAAAAAGCAAAGCAGTTCTTC.

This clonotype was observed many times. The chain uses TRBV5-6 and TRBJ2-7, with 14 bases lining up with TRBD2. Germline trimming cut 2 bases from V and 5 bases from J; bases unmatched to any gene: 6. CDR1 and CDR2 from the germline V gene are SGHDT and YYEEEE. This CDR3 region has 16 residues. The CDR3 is CASSLTSGLAGDEQYF. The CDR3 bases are TGTGCCAGCAGCTTAACCTCGGGACTAGCGGGGGACGAGCAGTACTTC.

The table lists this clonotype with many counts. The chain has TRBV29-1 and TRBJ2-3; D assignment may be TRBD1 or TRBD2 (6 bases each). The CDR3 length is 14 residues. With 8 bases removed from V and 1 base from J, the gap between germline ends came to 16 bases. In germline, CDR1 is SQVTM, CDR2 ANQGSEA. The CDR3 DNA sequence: TGCAGCACAAAAGGGGGGACGGGCACAGATACGCAGTATTTT. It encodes CSTKGGTGTDTQYF.

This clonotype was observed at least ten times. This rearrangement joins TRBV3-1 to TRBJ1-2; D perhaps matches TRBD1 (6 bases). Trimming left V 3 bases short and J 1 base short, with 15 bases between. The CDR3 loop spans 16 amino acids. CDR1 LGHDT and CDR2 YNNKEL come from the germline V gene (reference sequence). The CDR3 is CASSHRKKGGNYGYTF. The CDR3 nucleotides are TGTGCCAGCAGCCATAGGAAGAAGGGGGGTAACTATGGCTACACCTTC.

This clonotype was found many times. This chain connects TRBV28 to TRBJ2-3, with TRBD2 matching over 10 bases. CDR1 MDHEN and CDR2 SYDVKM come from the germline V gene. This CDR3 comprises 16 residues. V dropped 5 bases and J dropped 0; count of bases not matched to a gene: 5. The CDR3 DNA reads TGTGCCAGCAGTACCGGACTAGCGGTTAGCACAGATACGCAGTATTTT. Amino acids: CASSTGLAVSTDTQYF.

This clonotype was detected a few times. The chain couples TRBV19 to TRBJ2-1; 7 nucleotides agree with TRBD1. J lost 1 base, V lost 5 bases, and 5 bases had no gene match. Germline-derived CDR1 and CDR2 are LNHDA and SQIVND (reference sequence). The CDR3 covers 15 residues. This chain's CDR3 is CASSPRTGSYNEQFF. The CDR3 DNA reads TGTGCCAGTAGTCCGAGGACAGGATCCTACAATGAGCAGTTCTTC.

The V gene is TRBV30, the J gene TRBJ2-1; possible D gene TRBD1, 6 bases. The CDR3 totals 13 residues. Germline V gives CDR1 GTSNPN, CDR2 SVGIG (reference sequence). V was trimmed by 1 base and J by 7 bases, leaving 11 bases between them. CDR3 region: CAWSAPTGNEQFF. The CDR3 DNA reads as TGTGCCTGGAGTGCCCCGACAGGAAATGAGCAGTTCTTC.

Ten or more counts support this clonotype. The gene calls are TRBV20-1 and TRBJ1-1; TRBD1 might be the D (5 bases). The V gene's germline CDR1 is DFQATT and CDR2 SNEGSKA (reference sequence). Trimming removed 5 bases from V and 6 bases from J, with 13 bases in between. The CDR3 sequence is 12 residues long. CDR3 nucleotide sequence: TGCAGTGCTTACGCAGGGTCGGCTGAAGCTTTCTTT. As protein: CSAYAGSAEAFF.

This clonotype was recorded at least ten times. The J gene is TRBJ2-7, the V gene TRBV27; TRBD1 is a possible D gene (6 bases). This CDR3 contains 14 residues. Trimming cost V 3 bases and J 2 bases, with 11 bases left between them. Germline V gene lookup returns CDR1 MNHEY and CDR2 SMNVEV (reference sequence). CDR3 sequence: CASSFRQGPYEQYF. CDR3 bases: TGTGCCAGCAGTTTTAGGCAGGGGCCCTACGAGCAGTACTTC.

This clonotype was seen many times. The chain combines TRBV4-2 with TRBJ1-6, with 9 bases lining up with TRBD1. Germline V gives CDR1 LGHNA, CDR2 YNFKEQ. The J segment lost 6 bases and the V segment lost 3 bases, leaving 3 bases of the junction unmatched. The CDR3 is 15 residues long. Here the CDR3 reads CASSQGTGSNSPLHF. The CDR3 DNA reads TGTGCCAGCAGCCAGGGGACAGGGAGTAATTCACCCCTCCACTTT.

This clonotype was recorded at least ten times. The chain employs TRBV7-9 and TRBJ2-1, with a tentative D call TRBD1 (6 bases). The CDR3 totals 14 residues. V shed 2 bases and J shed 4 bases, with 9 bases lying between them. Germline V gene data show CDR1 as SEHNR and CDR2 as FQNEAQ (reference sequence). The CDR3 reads CASSLSQGYNEQFF. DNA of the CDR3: TGTGCCAGCAGCTTAAGTCAGGGGTACAATGAGCAGTTCTTC.

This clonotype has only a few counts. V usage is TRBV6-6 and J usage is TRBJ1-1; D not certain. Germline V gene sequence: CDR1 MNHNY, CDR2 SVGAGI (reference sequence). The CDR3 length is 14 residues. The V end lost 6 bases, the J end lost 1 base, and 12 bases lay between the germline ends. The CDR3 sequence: CASRRDTQNTEAFF. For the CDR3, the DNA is TGTGCCAGCAGACGAGACACCCAGAACACTGAAGCTTTCTTT.

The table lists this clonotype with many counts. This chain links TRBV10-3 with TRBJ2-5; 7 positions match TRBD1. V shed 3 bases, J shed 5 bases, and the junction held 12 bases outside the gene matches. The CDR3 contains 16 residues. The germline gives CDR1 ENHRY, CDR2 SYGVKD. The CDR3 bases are TGTGCCATCAGTGACCTCGAGGGGGCGACCAGGGAGACCCAGTACTTC. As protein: CAISDLEGATRETQYF.

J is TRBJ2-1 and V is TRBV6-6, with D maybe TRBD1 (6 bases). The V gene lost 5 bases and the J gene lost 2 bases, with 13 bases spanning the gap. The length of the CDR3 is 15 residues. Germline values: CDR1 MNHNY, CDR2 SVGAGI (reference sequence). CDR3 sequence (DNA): TGTGCCAGCAGTCTAGGGGGTCCCGCCTACAATGAGCAGTTCTTC. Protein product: CASSLGGPAYNEQFF.

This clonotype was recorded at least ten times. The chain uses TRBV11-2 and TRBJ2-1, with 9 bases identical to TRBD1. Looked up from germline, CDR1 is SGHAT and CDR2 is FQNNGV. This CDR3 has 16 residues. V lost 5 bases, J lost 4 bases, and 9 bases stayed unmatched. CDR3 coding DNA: TGTGCCAGCAGCCCCCACGACAGGGGGTCATACAATGAGCAGTTCTTC. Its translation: CASSPHDRGSYNEQFF.

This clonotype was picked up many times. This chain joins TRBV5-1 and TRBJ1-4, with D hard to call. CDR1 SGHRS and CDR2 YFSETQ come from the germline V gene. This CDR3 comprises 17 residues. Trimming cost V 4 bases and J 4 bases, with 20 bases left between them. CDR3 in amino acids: CASSQRPIGMDNEKLFF. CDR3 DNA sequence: TGCGCCAGCAGCCAAAGACCTATAGGGATGGATAATGAAAAACTGTTTTTT.

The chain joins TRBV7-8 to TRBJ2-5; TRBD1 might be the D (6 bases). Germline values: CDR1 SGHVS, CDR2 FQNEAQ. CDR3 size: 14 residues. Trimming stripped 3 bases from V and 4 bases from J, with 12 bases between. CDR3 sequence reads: CASSFLVGGETQYF. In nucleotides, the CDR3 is TGTGCCAGCAGCTTCCTCGTAGGGGGAGAGACCCAGTACTTC.

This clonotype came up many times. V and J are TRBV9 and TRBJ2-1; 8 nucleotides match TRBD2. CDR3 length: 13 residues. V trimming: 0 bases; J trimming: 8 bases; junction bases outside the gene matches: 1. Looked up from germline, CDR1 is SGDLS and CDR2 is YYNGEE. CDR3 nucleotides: TGTGCCAGCAGCGTAGACGGGGGGGATGAGCAGTTCTTC. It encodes CASSVDGGDEQFF.

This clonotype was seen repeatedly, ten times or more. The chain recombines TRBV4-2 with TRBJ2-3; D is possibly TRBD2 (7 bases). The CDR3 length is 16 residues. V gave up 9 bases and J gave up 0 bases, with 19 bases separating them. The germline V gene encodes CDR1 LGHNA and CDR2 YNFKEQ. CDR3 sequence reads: CASRIKRGGSTDTQYF. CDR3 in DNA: TGTGCCAGTAGGATTAAGAGGGGGGGTAGCACAGATACGCAGTATTTT.

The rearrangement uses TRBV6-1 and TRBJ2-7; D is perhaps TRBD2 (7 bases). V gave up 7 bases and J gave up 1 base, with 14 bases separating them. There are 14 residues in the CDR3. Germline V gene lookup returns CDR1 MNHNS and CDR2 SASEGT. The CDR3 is CASKGGRTSYEQYF. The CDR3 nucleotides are TGTGCCAGCAAGGGGGGGCGCACGTCCTACGAGCAGTACTTC.